Shown below are 14 T cell receptor beta chains from a single sample sequenced in a study of T cell responses to AZD1222 COVID-19 vaccine. Repertoires were generated with immunoSEQ multiplex PCR, while TCRdb's copy carries only in-frame clones and drops some. The sample lists 95,000 to 150,000 clones; roughly 90% were seen once. Sequenced here: peripheral blood, sampled on day 0 of AZD1222 vaccination. Receptors were obtained from an adult in good health.

This chain's CDR3 is CASRSPGGGRAMYEQFF. The CDR3 nucleotides are TGTGCCAGCAGGTCTCCCGGGGGCGGGAGGGCCATGTATGAGCAGTTCTTC. V gene TRBV11-2 combines with J gene TRBJ2-1; TRBD2 aligns across 9 bases. In germline, CDR1 is SGHAT, CDR2 FQNNGV. This CDR3 region has 17 residues. V shed 6 bases, J shed 8 bases, and the junction held 17 bases outside the gene matches.

The V and J genes are TRBV27 and TRBJ1-2, with no clear D. The CDR3 loop spans 14 amino acids. V was cut by 6 bases and J by 7 bases, with 18 bases left in between. Germline V CDR1 and CDR2: MNHEY, SMNVEV (reference sequence). The CDR3 region is CASSPRAAKSGYTF. The CDR3 nucleotides are TGTGCCAGCAGCCCCCGGGCGGCGAAGAGTGGCTACACCTTC.

The rearrangement links TRBV20-1 to TRBJ1-2; D uncertain. Germline values: CDR1 DFQATT, CDR2 SNEGSKA (reference sequence). The CDR3 length is 14 residues. Trimming removed 3 bases at V and 0 bases at J, with 11 bases between. The CDR3 nucleotides read TGCAGTGCTAGTCATGCATTGGCTAACTATGGCTACACCTTC. Translating gives CSASHALANYGYTF.

The gene calls are TRBV7-3 and TRBJ1-1; possibly TRBD1 for D (6 bases). V lost 5 bases and J lost 6, with 16 bases in between. CDR1 and CDR2 (germline): SGHTA, FQGTGA. CDR3 size: 14 residues. CDR3 nucleotides: TGTGCCAGCAGCCCCTCCCGGGGGGGGCCTGAAGCTTTCTTT. Translated, it gives CASSPSRGGPEAFF.

J is TRBJ1-1 and V is TRBV7-6; TRBD1 matches at 7 bases. The CDR3 has 15 amino acids. Germline V gene lookup returns CDR1 SGHVS and CDR2 FNYEAQ. The trim removed 0 bases at V and 1 base at J, leaving 2 bases unmatched. CDR3 coding DNA: TGTGCCAGCAGCTTAGCAGGGGGCAGGAACACTGAAGCTTTCTTT. Its protein product is CASSLAGGRNTEAFF. The entire variable domain, with the rest obtained from reference TRBV7-6 and TRBJ1-1, is as follows: GAGVSQSPRYKVTKRGQDVALRCDPISGHVSLYWYRQALGQGPEFLTYFNYEAQQDKSGLPNDRFSAERPEGSISTLTIQRTEQRDSAMYRCASSLAGGRNTEAFFGQGTRLTVV.

The genes are TRBV6-1 and TRBJ2-1, with 10 nucleotides matching TRBD2. Germline trimming cut 3 bases from V and 7 bases from J; bases unmatched to any gene: 6. The CDR3 is made up of 15 amino acids. The germline V gene encodes CDR1 MNHNS and CDR2 SASEGT. This chain's CDR3 is CASSEAAGGWNEQFF. CDR3 sequence (DNA): TGTGCCAGCAGTGAGGCAGCGGGAGGGTGGAATGAGCAGTTCTTC.

The J gene is TRBJ1-2, the V gene TRBV5-4; possible D gene TRBD1, 6 bases. The germline V and J ends were trimmed by 4 bases and 4 bases, with 11 bases remaining between them. Germline CDR1 SGHNT, CDR2 YYREEE (reference sequence). The CDR3 is 13 amino acids. CDR3 protein: CASSKGVGYGYTF. CDR3 sequence (DNA): TGTGCCAGCAGCAAGGGGGTTGGCTATGGCTACACCTTC.

The chain recombines TRBV9 with TRBJ2-4; D is possibly TRBD2 (5 bases). The V end was cut by 6 bases, the J end by 3 bases, with 10 bases between. CDR1 and CDR2 (germline): SGDLS, YYNGEE. The CDR3 extends over 13 amino acids. CDR3 nucleotides: TGTGCCAGCAAAGGAGAGGGCAAAAACATTCAGTACTTC. Its protein product is CASKGEGKNIQYF.

The chain employs TRBV5-1 and TRBJ1-4; D is unclear. This CDR3 is built from 15 residues. Trimming pared 0 bases from V and 5 bases from J, leaving 11 bases between. The germline gives CDR1 SGHRS, CDR2 YFSETQ. This CDR3 is CASSLEPVPNEKLFF. The CDR3 nucleotides read TGCGCCAGCAGCTTGGAACCAGTACCGAATGAAAAACTGTTTTTT.

This clone was detected once. The rearrangement joins TRBV14 to TRBJ1-2; perhaps TRBD1 as D (5 bases). The CDR3 runs 13 residues. Germline V gene lookup returns CDR1 SGHDN and CDR2 FVKESK. Trimming removed 4 bases from V and 6 bases from J, with 12 bases in between. CDR3 sequence (DNA): TGTGCCAGCAGCCCAGGCAGGGCCCATGGCTACACCTTC. As protein: CASSPGRAHGYTF.

This chain links TRBV5-4 with TRBJ1-6; a possible D gene is TRBD1 (6 bases). V shed 0 bases and J shed 5 bases, with 12 bases lying between them. This CDR3 has 16 residues. Germline CDR1 and CDR2: SGHNT and YYREEE (reference sequence). The CDR3 DNA reads TGTGCCAGCAGCTTGGTCTCTGCAGGGGATAATTCACCCCTCCACTTT. It encodes CASSLVSAGDNSPLHF.

The chain employs TRBV3-1 (or the pseudogene TRBV3-2) and TRBJ2-1; D perhaps matches TRBD1 (6 bases). The CDR3 runs to 15 residues. Trimming removed 6 bases at V and 5 bases at J, with 17 bases between. Looked up from germline, CDR1 is LGHDT and CDR2 is YNNKEL (reference sequence). CDR3 sequence (DNA): TGTGCCAGCAGTCCCAGGGGTAATCGCGACAATGAGCAGTTCTTC. Amino acid sequence: CASSPRGNRDNEQFF.

The J gene is TRBJ1-5, the V gene TRBV30; a weak D match, TRBD1 (5 bases). In germline, CDR1 is GTSNPN, CDR2 SVGIG (reference sequence). This CDR3 has 12 amino acids. Trimming took off 2 bases at V and 6 bases at J, with 8 bases between the two ends. This CDR3 reads CAWSTGRQPQHF. Here the CDR3 DNA reads TGTGCCTGGAGTACAGGCCGTCAGCCCCAGCATTTT.

V usage is TRBV30 and J usage is TRBJ2-1; 9 bases line up with TRBD2. With V trimmed by 0 bases and J by 9 bases, 9 bases remained unmatched. In germline, CDR1 is GTSNPN, CDR2 SVGIG (reference sequence). The CDR3 sequence is 15 residues long. The CDR3, as DNA: TGTGCCTGGAGTGTATACGCGGGAGGGGGAGGTGAGCAGTTCTTC. This sequence encodes CAWSVYAGGGGEQFF. Full variable domain (missing parts from reference TRBV30 and TRBJ2-1): SQTIHQWPATLVQPVGSPLSLECTVEGTSNPNLYWYRQAAGRGLQLLFYSVGIGQISSEVPQNLSASRPQDRQFILSSKKLLLSDSGFYLCAWSVYAGGGGEQFFGPGTRLTVL.